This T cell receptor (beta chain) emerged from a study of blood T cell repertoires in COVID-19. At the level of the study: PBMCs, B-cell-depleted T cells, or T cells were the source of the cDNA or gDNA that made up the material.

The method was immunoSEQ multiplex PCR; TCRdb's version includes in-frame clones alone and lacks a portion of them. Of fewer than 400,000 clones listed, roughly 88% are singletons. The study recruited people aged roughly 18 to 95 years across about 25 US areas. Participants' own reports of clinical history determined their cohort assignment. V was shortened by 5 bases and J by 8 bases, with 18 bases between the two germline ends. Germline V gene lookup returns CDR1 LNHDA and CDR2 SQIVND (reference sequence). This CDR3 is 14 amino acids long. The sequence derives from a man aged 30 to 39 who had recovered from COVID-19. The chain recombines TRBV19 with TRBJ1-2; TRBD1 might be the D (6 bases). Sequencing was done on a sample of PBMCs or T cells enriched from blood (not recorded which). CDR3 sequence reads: CASSATRGDGGYTF. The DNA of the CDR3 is TGTGCCAGTAGTGCCACCAGGGGAGATGGCGGCTACACCTTC.